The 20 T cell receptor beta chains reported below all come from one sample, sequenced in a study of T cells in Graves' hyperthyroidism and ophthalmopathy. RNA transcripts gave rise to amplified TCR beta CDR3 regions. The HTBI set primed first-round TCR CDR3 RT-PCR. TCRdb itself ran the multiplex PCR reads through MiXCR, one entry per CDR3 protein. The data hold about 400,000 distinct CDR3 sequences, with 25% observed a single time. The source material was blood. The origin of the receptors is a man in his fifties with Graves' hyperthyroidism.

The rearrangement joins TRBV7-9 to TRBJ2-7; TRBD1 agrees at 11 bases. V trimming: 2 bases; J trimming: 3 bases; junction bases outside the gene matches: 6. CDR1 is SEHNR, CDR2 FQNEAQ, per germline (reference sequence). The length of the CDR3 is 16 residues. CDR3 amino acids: CASSLFLGTGGYEQYF. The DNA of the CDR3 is TGTGCCAGCAGCTTATTTCTCGGGACAGGGGGCTACGAGCAGTACTTC.

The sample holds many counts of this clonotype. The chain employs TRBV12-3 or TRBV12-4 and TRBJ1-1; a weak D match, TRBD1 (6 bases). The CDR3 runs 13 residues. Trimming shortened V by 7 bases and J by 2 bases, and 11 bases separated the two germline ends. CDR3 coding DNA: TGTGCCAGCACCCTGACAGGCAACACTGAAGCTTTCTTT. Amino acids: CASTLTGNTEAFF.

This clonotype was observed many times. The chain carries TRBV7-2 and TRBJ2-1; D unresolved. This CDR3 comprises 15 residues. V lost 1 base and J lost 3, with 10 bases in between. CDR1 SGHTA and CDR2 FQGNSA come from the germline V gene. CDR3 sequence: CASSLDSSYYNEQFF. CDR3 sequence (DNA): TGTGCCAGCAGCTTAGATAGTTCCTACTACAATGAGCAGTTCTTC. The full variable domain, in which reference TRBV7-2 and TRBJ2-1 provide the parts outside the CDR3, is GAGVSQSPSNKVTEKGKDVELRCDPISGHTALYWYRQSLGQGLEFLIYFQGNSAPDKSGLPSDRFSAERTGGSVSTLTIQRTQQEDSAVYLCASSLDSSYYNEQFFGPGTRLTVL.

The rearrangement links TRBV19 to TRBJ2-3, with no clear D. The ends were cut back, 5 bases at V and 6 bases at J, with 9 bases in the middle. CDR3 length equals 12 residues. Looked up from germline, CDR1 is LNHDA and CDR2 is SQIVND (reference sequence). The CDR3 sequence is CASSLHHDTQYF. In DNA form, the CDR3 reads TGTGCCAGTAGTCTCCACCACGATACGCAGTATTTT.

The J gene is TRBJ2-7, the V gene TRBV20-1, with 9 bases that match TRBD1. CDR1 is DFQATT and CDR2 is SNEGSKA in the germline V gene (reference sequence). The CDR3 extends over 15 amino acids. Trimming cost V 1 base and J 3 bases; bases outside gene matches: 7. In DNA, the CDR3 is TGCAGTGCTAGAGCGCCCCCGGGACAGGGCTACGAGCAGTACTTC. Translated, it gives CSARAPPGQGYEQYF.

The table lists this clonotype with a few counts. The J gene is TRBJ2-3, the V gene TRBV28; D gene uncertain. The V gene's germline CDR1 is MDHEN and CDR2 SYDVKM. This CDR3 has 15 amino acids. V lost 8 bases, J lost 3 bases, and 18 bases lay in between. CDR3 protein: CASGVLPTQTDTQYF. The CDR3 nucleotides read TGTGCCAGCGGGGTCCTCCCGACACAAACAGATACGCAGTATTTT.

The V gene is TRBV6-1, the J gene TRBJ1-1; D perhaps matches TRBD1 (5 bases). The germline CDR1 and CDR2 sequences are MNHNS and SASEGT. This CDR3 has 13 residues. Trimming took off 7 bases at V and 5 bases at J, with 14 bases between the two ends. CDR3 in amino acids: CASTQAGGTEAFF. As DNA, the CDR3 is TGTGCCAGCACTCAAGCTGGGGGGACTGAAGCTTTCTTT.

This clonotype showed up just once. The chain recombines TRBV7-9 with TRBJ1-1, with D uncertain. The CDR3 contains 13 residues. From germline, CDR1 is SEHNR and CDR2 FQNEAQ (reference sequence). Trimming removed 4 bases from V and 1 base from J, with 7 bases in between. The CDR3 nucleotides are TGTGCCAGCAGCTGGGCAGAGAACACTGAAGCTTTCTTT. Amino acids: CASSWAENTEAFF.

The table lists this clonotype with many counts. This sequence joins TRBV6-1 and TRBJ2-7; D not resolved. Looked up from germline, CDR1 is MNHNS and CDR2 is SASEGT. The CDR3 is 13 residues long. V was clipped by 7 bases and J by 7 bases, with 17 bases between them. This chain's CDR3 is CASTSMGGEEQYF. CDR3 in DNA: TGTGCCAGCACCTCGATGGGCGGCGAGGAGCAGTACTTC.

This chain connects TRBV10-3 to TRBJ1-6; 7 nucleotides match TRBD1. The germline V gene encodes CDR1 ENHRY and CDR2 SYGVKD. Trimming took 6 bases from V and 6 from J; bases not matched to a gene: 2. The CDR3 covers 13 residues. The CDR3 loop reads CAISGTVNSPLHF. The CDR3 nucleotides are TGTGCCATCAGCGGGACAGTTAATTCACCCCTCCACTTT.

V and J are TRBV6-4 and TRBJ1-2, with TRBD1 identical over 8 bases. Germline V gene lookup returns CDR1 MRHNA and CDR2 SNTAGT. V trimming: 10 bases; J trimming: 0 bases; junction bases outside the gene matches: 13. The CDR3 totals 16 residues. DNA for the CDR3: TGTGCCATCGGAGGACAGGGTGGCCAACCTAACTATGGCTACACCTTC. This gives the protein CAIGGQGGQPNYGYTF.

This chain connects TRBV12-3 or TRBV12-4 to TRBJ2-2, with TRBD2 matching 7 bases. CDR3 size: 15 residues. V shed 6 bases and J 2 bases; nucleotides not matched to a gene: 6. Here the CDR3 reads CASRTSSGNTGELFF. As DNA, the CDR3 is TGTGCCAGCAGAACTTCTAGCGGAAACACCGGGGAGCTGTTTTTT.

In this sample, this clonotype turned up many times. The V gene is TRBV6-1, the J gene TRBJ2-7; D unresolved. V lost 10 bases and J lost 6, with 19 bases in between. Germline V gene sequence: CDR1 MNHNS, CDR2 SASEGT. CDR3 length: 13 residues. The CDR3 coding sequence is TGTGCCACTCGGCCCAAAGTCCCCGGCGAGCAGTACTTC. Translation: CATRPKVPGEQYF.

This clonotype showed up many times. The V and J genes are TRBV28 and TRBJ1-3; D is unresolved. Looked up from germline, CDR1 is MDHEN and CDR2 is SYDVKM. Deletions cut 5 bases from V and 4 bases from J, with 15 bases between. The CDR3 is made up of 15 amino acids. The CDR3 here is CASSPYGEFGNTIYF. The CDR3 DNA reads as TGTGCCAGCAGTCCCTATGGAGAATTCGGAAACACCATATATTTT.

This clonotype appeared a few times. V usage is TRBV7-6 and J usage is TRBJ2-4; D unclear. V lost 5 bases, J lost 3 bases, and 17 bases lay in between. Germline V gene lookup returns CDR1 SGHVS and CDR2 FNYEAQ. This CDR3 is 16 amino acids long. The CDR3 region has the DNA TGTGCCAGCAGCCCTCTCGGGTTTAGTGACAAAAACATTCAGTACTTC. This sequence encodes CASSPLGFSDKNIQYF.

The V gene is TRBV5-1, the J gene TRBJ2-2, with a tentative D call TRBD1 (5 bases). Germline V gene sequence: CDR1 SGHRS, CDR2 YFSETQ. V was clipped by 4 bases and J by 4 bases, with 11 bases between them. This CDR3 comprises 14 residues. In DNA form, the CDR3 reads TGCGCCAGCAGCGACACAGGCGTCACCGGGGAGCTGTTTTTT. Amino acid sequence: CASSDTGVTGELFF.

The CDR3 region is CASSLLPAGEAFF. The CDR3 bases are TGTGCCAGCAGCTTACTCCCCGCCGGCGAAGCTTTCTTT. The chain is built from TRBV7-9 and TRBJ1-1; D not resolved. This CDR3 spans 13 amino acids. The ends were cut back, 2 bases at V and 8 bases at J, with 12 bases in the middle. The germline CDR1 and CDR2 sequences are SEHNR and FQNEAQ (reference sequence).

CDR3 in amino acids: CSARDFSNEQFF. The CDR3, as DNA: TGCAGTGCTAGAGATTTTAGCAATGAGCAGTTCTTC. The V call is TRBV20-1, the J call TRBJ2-1; D is ambiguous. Trimming cost V 0 bases and J 6 bases, with 6 bases left between them. Germline lookup yields CDR1 DFQATT and CDR2 SNEGSKA (reference sequence). The CDR3 consists of 12 residues.

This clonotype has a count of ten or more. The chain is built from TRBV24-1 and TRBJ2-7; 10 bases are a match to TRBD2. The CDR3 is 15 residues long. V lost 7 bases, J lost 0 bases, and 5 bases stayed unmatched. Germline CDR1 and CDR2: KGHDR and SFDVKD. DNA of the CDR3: TGTGCCACCAGCCGTGGACTAGCGGACTCCTACGAGCAGTACTTC. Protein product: CATSRGLADSYEQYF.

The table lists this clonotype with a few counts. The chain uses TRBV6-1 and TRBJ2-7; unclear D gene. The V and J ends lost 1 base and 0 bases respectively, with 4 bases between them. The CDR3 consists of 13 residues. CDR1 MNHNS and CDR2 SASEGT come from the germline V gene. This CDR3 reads CASSEGISYEQYF. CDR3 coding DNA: TGTGCCAGCAGTGAAGGAATCTCCTACGAGCAGTACTTC.